This T cell receptor (beta chain) was profiled in a study of CD8 T cells in ankylosing spondylitis. General observations from the study: Previously reported in reactive arthritis synovial fluid and blood were some of the motif variants. Enrichment of disease-linked clones was reportedly significant in matched ankylosing spondylitis synovial fluid.

The CDR3 has 14 amino acids. Germline assignment: CDR1 SGDLS and CDR2 YYNGEE. Germline trimming cut 3 bases from V and 6 bases from J; bases unmatched to any gene: 4. This clonotype was recorded many times. Its antigen is still unknown. Making the TCR beta libraries involved quantitative 5'-RACE with molecular barcodes. From the 5' RACE reads, TCRdb called clonotypes with MiXCR, one entry per CDR3 protein. Here the sample spans about 42,000 distinct CDR3 sequences, 4% being singletons. This sequence originates from a female donor with ankylosing spondylitis or in good health (not recorded which). The V call is TRBV9, the J call TRBJ2-3; 10 nucleotides agree with TRBD2. The sequenced sample consisted of blood, either unsorted or a sorted T cell fraction (not recorded which). The CDR3 reads CASSATSGVDTQYF. In nucleotides, the CDR3 is TGTGCCAGCAGCGCTACTAGCGGGGTGGATACGCAGTATTTT.